This entry concerns a single TCR beta chain. Its antigen is not identified. A junction end diverges from the germline sequence, so it may reflect a read error. This sample was taken from a study of tumor-infiltrating lymphocytes in primary liver carcinoma. Whole-study context: Participating patients were men and women between 30 and 69 years old. Findings and caveats of the study: Less overlap was seen in tumor-adjacent and tumor-blood pairs than in tumor region pairs. Tumors significantly exceeded blood in top-250-clone fraction (p = 0.039).

Extraction of RNA together with DNA used about 18-31 mg of unsorted bulk tissue. Germline CDR1 SEHNR, CDR2 FQNEAQ (reference sequence). The CDR3 contains 12 residues. Total RNA (roughly 0.45 ug) served as template for TCR beta cDNA synthesis primed by a constant-region primer. Investigators got TCR beta libraries out of three nested multiplex PCR rounds, done with slightly modified ARM-PCR. The two initial PCR rounds, roughly 10 cycles each, used TRBV1-TRBV30 forward and C-beta reverse primers. TCRdb ran MiXCR on the multiplex PCR reads and lists one entry per CDR3 protein. The sample shows 20,000 to 25,000 distinct CDR3 sequences, 75% to 80% of them seen only once.

Sequencing used liver tumor tissue from sampling region 1. Subset: tumor region T1, superior pole. The sequence derives from a woman aged 30 to 39 with primary liver carcinoma and hepatitis B virus infection. The V and J genes are TRBV7-9 and TRBJ2-3; D is unclear. CDR3 nucleotide sequence: TGCGCCAGGAATCCTCTCACAGATACGCAGTATTTT. Translation gives CARNPLTDTQYF.